This TCR beta chain was retrieved from a study of identical twins. Study observations and caveats: Findings came from cross-sectional statistics, without long-term follow-up of donors. Fewer insertions characterized abundant cord blood beta clonotypes, whereas memory repertoires showed none.

Germline values: CDR1 SGHAT, CDR2 FQNNGV. V was clipped by 5 bases and J by 1 base, with 15 bases between them. This CDR3 region has 16 residues. A single record per CDR3 protein comes from TCRdb applying MiXCR to the 5' RACE reads. The table has some 1,700,000 distinct CDR3 sequences, about 30% seen once. To note about this clonotype: Its antigen is not identified.

The source material was cord blood. The rearrangement uses TRBV11-2 and TRBJ1-5; weak D call: TRBD1 (5 bases). This TCR was recovered from a newborn girl in good health. The CDR3 loop is CASSPLRGGSNQPQHF. The CDR3, as DNA: TGTGCCAGCAGCCCCTTGCGGGGCGGGAGCAATCAGCCCCAGCATTTT. Full variable domain (rest looked up from reference TRBV11-2 and TRBJ1-5): EAGVAQSPRYKIIEKRQSVAFWCNPISGHATLYWYQQILGQGPKLLIQFQNNGVVDDSQLPKDRFSAERLKGVDSTLKIQPAKLEDSAVYLCASSPLRGGSNQPQHFGDGTRLSIL.